The clone carrying this T cell receptor beta chain appeared a few times. Its antigen is undetermined. Other DNA sequences of this sample code for an identical CDR3. Each cell subset's genomic DNA was divided evenly among several immunoSEQ plates. Generated by immunoSEQ multiplex PCR, the TCRdb table keeps only in-frame clones and is missing some. The sample has fewer than 650,000 clones; 70% to 80% are singletons. This sample is part of a study of shared clonotypes between healthy human individuals. Points from the study as a whole: It was anticipated that sequencing depth would influence how many clonotypes donors shared.

Germline V gene lookup returns CDR1 SGHTA and CDR2 FQGTGA. The V and J ends lost 5 bases and 1 base, in that order; junction bases with no gene match: 3. The CDR3 is 15 amino acids. The sample comprised PBMCs. The receptor was isolated from a woman aged 40 to 50 in good health. Some clones in this sample may be carry-over from other donors' samples. V gene TRBV7-3 combines with J gene TRBJ2-1, with 9 bases that match TRBD2. The CDR3 sequence is CASSPSGNSYNEQFF. The CDR3 region has the DNA TGTGCCAGCAGCCCTAGCGGGAATTCCTACAATGAGCAGTTCTTC.